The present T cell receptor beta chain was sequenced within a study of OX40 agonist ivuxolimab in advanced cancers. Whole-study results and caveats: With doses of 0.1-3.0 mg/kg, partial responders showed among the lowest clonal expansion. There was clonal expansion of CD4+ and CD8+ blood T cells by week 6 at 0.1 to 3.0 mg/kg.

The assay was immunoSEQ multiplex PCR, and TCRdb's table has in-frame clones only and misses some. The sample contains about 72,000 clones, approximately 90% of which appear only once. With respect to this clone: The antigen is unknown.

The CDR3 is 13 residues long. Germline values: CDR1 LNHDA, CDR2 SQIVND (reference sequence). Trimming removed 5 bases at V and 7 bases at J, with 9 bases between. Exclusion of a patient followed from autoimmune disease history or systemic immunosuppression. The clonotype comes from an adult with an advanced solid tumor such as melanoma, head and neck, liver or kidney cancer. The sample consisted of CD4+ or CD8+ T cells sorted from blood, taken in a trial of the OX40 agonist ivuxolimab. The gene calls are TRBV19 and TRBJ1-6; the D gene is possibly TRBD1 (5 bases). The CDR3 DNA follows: TGTGCCAGTAGTTCCCAGGGCAATTCACCCCTCCACTTT. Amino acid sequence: CASSSQGNSPLHF.